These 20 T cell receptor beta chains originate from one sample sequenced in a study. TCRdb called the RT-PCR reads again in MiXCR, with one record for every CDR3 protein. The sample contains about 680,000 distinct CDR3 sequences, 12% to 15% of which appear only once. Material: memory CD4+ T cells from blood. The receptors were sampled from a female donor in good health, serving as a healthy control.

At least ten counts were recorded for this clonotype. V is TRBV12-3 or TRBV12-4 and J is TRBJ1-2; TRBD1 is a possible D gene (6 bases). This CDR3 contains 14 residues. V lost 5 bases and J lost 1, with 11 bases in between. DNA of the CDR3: TGTGCCAGCAGTCCCAGGGGTCTTAACTATGGCTACACCTTC. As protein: CASSPRGLNYGYTF.

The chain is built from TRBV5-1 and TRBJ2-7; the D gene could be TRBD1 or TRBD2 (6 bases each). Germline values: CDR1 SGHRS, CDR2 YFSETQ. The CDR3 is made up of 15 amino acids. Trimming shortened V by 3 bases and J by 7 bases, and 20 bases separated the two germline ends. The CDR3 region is CASSSSPGLTGEQYF. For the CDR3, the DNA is TGCGCCAGCAGCTCCTCACCGGGACTCACAGGGGAGCAGTACTTC.

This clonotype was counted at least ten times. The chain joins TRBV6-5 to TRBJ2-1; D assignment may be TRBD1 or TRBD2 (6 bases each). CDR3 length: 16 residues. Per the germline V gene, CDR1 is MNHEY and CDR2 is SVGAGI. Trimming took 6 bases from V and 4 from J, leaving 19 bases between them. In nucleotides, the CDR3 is TGTGCCAGCAGACCCGTGGGGGGCTGGGATTACAATGAGCAGTTCTTC. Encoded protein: CASRPVGGWDYNEQFF.

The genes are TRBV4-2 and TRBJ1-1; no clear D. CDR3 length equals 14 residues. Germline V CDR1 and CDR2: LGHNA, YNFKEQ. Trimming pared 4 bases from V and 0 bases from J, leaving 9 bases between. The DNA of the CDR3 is TGTGCCAGCAGCCCGAGGATTCTGAACACTGAAGCTTTCTTT. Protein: CASSPRILNTEAFF.

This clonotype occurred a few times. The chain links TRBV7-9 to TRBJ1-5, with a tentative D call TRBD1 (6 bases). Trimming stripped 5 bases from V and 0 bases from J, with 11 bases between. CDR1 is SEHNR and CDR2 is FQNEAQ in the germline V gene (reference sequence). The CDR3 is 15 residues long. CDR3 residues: CASSAQGNSNQPQHF. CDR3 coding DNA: TGTGCCAGCAGCGCACAGGGAAATAGCAATCAGCCCCAGCATTTT.

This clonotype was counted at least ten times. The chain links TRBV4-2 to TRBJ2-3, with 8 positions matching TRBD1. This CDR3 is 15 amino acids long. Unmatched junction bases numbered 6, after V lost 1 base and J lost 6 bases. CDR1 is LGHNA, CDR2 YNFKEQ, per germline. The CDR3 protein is CASSQVVQGADTQYF. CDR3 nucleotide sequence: TGTGCCAGCAGCCAAGTGGTTCAGGGGGCCGATACGCAGTATTTT.

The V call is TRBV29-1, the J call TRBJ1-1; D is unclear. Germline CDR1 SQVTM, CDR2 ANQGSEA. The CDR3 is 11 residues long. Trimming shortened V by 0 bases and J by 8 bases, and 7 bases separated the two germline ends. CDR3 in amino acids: CSVEDLTEAFF. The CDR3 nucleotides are TGCAGCGTTGAAGATCTTACGGAAGCTTTCTTT.

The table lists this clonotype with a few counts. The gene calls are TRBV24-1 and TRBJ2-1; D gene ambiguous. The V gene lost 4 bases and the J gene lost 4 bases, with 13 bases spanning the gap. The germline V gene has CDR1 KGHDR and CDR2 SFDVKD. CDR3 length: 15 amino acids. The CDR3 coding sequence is TGTGCCACCAGTGAGCGGACGGGTAGGTACAATGAGCAGTTCTTC. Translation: CATSERTGRYNEQFF.

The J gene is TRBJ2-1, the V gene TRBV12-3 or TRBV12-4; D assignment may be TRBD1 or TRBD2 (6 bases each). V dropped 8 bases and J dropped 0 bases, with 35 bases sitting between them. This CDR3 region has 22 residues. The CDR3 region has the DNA TGTGCCAGCCTGGTAGTGCCAGGGGCGGGAACCAAAGCGACACGCTCCTACAATGAGCAGTTCTTC. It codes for CASLVVPGAGTKATRSYNEQFF.

The CDR3 region has the DNA TGTGCCTGGAGTGTATGGGGGGCGGGCACTGAAGCTTTCTTT. It yields the protein CAWSVWGAGTEAFF. This chain joins TRBV30 and TRBJ1-1; weak D call: TRBD1 (6 bases). There are 14 residues in the CDR3. Germline loops: CDR1 GTSNPN, CDR2 SVGIG (reference sequence). V gave up 0 bases and J gave up 4 bases, with 12 bases separating them. Variable domain in full (rest from reference TRBV30 and TRBJ1-1): SQTIHQWPATLVQPVGSPLSLECTVEGTSNPNLYWYRQAAGRGLQLLFYSVGIGQISSEVPQNLSASRPQDRQFILSSKKLLLSDSGFYLCAWSVWGAGTEAFFGQGTRLTVV.

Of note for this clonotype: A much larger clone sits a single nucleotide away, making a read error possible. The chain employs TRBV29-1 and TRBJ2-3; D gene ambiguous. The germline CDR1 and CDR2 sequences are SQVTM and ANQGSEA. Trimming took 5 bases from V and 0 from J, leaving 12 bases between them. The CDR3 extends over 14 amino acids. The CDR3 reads CSVRRFTSTDTQYF. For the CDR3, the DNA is TGCAGCGTTCGGAGATTTACTAGCACAGATACGCAGTATTTT.

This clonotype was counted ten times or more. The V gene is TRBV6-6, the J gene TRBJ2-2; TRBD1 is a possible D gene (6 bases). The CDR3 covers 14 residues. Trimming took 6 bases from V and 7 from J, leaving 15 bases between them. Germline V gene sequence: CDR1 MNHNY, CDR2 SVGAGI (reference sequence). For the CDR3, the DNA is TGTGCCAGCAGGGTGTACAGGGAAGGCGGGGAGCTGTTTTTT. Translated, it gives CASRVYREGGELFF.

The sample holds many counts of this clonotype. The CDR3 nucleotides are TGCAGCCAGATAGAGGGGGCGCTTAACTATGGCTACACCTTC. This encodes CSQIEGALNYGYTF. The chain links TRBV20-1 to TRBJ1-2; 7 nucleotides match TRBD1. The CDR3 spans 14 residues. Germline loops: CDR1 DFQATT, CDR2 SNEGSKA (reference sequence).

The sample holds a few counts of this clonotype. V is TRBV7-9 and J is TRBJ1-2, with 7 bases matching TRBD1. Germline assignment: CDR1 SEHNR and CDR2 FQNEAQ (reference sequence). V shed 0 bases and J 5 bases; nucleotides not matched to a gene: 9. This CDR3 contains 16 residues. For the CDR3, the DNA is TGTGCCAGCAGCTTAGCTTCGTCTAGACAGGGATATGGCTACACCTTC. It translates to CASSLASSRQGYGYTF. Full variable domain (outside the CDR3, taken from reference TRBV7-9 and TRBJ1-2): DTGVSQNPRHKITKRGQNVTFRCDPISEHNRLYWYRQTLGQGPEFLTYFQNEAQLEKSRLLSDRFSAERPKGSFSTLEIQRTEQGDSAMYLCASSLASSRQGYGYTFGSGTRLTVV.

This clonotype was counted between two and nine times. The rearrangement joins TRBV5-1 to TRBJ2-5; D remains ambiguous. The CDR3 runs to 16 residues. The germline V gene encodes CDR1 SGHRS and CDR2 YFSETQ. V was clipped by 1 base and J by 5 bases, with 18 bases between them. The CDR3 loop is CASSLSQDGSLETQYF. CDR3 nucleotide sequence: TGCGCCAGCAGCTTGAGTCAGGATGGGTCTCTGGAGACCCAGTACTTC.

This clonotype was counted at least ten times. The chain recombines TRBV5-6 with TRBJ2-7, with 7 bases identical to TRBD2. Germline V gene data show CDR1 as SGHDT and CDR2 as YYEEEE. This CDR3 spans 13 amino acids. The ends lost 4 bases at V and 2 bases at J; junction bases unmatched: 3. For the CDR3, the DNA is TGTGCCAGCAGCCAACTAGCGACCTACGAGCAGTACTTC. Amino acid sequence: CASSQLATYEQYF.

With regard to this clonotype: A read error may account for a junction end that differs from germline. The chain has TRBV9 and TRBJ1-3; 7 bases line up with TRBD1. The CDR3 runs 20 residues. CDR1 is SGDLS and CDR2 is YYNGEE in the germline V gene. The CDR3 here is CASSASGTATVESTGNNIYF. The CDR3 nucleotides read TGTGCCAGCAGCGCTTCCGGGACAGCTACCGTCGAATCGACTGGAAACAACATATATTTT.

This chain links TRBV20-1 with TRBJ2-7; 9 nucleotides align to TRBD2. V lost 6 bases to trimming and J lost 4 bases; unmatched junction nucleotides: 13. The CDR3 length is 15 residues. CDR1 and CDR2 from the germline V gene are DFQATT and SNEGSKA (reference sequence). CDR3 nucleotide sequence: TGCAGTGCCCAAGGGCTAGCGGGAACTCCGTACGAGCAGTACTTC. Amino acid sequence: CSAQGLAGTPYEQYF.

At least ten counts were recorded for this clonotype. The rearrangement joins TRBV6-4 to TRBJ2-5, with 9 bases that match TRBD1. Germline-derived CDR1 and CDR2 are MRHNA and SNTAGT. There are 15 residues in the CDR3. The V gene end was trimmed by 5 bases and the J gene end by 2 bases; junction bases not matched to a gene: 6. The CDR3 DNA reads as TGTGCCAGCAGTAGAGGGACAGGGTGGCAAGAGACCCAGTACTTC. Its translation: CASSRGTGWQETQYF.

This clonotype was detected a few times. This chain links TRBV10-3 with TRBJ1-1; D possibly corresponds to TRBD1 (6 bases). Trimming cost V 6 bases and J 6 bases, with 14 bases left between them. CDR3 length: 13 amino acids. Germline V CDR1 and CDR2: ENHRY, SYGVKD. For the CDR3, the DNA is TGTGCCATCAGACAAGGACAGCTGGCTGAAGCTTTCTTT. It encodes CAIRQGQLAEAFF.